This T cell receptor (beta chain) was observed in a study of blood T cell repertoires in COVID-19. Whole-study context: The United States, Italy and Spain provided the acute and convalescent COVID-19 samples. PBMCs, B-cell-depleted T cells, or T cells were the source of the cDNA or gDNA that made up the material.

The junction had 6 bases not matched to a gene; V was cut back by 0 bases and J by 5 bases. Germline values: CDR1 ENHRY, CDR2 SYGVKD. The CDR3 is 16 residues long. Original processing methods: Reference gene primer amplification gave estimated nucleated cell counts. Clones were sequenced by immunoSEQ multiplex PCR, and TCRdb holds only the in-frame ones, with some missing. That table is the source of V, J and clone size, and D and trimming were worked out from the DNA. The sample has approximately 71,000 clones; 90% are singletons. The chain uses TRBV10-3 and TRBJ1-4; 7 positions match TRBD1. Sequenced material: peripheral blood. This TCR was recovered from a woman younger than 35 with acute or convalescent COVID-19. Written as DNA, the CDR3 is TGTGCCATCAGTGAGTCCTTGGGACAGATAAATGAAAAACTGTTTTTT. Translated: CAISESLGQINEKLFF.